This T cell receptor (beta chain) is from a study of T-cell reconstitution after alpha-beta-depleted transplantation in children. In this sample, this clonotype turned up many times. Unique molecular identifiers were used to barcode this TCRbeta library. TCRdb reanalysed the PCR reads using MiXCR and keeps one entry per CDR3 protein. In the table there are around 93,000 distinct CDR3 sequences, 7.5% to 9.5% of which are singletons. The germline CDR1 and CDR2 sequences are DFQATT and SNEGSKA (reference sequence). Unmatched junction bases numbered 9, after V lost 6 bases and J lost 2 bases. The CDR3 extends over 17 amino acids.

This sample comprised PBMCs from the stem cell graft donor, obtained from the stem cell graft. This clonotype was obtained from a human donor who donated a stem cell graft to a child with congenital amegakaryocytic thrombocytopenia. V and J are TRBV20-1 and TRBJ2-3, with 15 bases aligning to TRBD2. CDR3 sequence: CSALTRTSGRVTDTQYF. The CDR3 bases are TGCAGTGCCCTCACCAGGACTAGCGGGAGGGTCACAGATACGCAGTATTTT.